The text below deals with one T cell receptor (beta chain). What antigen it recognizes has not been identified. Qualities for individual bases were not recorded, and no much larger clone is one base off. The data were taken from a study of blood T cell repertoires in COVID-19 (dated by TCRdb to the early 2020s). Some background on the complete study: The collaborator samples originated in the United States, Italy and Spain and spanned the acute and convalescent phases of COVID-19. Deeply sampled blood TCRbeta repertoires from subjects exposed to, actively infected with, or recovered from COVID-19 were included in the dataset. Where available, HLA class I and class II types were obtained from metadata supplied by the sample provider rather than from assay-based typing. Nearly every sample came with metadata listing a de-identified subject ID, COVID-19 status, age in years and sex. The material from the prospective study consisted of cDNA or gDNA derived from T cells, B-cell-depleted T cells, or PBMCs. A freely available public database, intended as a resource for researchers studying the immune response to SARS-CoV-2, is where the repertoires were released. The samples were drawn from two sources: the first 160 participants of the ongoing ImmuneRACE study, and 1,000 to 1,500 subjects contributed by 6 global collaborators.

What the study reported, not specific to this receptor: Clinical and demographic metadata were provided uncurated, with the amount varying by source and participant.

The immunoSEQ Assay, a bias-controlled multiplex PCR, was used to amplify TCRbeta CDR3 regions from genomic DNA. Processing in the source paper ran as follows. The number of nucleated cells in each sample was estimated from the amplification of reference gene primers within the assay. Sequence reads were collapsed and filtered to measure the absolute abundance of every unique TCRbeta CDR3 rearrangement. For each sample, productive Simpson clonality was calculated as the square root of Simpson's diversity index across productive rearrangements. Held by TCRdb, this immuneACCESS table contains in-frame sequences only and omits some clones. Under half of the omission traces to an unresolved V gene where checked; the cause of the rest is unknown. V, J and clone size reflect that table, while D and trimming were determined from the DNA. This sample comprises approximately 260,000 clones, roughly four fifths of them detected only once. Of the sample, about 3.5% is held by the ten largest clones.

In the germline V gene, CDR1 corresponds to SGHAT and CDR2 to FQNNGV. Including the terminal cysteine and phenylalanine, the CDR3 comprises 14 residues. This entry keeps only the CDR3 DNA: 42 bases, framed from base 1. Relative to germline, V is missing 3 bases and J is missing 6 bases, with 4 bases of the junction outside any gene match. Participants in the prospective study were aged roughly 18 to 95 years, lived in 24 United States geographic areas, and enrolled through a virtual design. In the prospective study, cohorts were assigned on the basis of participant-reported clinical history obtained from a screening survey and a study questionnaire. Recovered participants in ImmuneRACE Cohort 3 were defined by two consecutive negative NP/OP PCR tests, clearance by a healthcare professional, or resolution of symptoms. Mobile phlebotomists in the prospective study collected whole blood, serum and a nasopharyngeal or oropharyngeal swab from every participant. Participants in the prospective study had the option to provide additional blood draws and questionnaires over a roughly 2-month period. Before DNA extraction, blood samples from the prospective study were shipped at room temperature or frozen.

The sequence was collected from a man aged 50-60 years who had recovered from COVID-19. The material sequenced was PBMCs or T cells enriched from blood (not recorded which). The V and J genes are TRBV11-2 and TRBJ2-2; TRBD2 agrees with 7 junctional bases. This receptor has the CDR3 CASSFGLVAGELFF. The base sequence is TGTGCCAGCAGCTTCGGACTAGTAGCCGGGGAGCTGTTTTTT.